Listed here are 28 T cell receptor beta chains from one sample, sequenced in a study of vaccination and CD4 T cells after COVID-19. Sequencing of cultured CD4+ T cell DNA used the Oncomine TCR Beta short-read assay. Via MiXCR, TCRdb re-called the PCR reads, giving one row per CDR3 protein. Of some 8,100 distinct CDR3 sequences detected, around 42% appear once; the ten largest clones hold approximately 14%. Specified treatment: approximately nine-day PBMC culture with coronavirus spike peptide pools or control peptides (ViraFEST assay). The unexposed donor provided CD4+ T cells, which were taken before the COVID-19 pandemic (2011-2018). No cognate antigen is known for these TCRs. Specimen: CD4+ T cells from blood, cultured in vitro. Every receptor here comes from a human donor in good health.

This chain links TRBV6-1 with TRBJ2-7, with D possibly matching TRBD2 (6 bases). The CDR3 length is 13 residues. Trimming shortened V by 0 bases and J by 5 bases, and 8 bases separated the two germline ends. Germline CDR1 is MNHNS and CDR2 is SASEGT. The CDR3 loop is CASSEAGGNEQYF. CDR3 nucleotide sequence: TGTGCCAGCAGTGAAGCCGGGGGTAACGAGCAGTACTTC.

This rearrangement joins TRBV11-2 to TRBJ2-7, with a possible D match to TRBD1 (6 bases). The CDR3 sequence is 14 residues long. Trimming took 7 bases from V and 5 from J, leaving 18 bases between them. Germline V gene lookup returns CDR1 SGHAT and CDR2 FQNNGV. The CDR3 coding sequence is TGTGCCAGCACATCGATAGGACAGTTGGACGAGCAGTACTTC. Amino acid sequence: CASTSIGQLDEQYF. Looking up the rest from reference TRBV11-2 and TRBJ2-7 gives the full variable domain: EAGVAQSPRYKIIEKRQSVAFWCNPISGHATLYWYQQILGQGPKLLIQFQNNGVVDDSQLPKDRFSAERLKGVDSTLKIQPAKLEDSAVYLCASTSIGQLDEQYFGPGTRLTVT.

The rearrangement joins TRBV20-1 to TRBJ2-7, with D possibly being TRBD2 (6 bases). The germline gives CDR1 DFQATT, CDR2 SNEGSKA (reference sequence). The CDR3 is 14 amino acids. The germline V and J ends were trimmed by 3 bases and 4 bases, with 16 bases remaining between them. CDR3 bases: TGCAGTGCTAGTCCGGGAGCTAAGGGTTACGAGCAGTACTTC. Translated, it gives CSASPGAKGYEQYF.

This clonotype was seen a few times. CDR3 sequence reads: CASSTRAGGADTQYF. The CDR3 DNA reads TGTGCCAGCAGCACACGAGCGGGGGGGGCAGATACGCAGTATTTT. The J gene is TRBJ2-3, the V gene TRBV7-9; TRBD2 agrees at 10 bases. CDR3 length: 15 amino acids. Germline V CDR1 and CDR2: SEHNR, FQNEAQ (reference sequence). Trimming at V came to 5 bases and at J to 4 bases, leaving 6 bases not matched to a gene.

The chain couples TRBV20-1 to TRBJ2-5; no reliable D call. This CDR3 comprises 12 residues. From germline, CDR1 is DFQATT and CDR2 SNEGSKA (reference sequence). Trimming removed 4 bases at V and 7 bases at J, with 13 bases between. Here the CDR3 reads CSATVDRMTQYF. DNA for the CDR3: TGCAGTGCTACTGTGGATAGGATGACCCAGTACTTC.

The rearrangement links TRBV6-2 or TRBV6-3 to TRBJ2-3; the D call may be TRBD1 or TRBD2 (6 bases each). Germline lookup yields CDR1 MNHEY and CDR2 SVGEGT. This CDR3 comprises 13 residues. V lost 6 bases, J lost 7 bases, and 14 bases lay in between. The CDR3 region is CASSGGVVNTQYF. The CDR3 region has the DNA TGTGCCAGCAGCGGGGGCGTTGTAAATACGCAGTATTTT.

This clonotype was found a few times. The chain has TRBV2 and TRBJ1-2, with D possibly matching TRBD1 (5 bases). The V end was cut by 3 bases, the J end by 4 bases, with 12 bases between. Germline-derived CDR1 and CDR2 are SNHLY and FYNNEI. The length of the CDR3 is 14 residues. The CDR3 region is CASSEGGILYGYTF. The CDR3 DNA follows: TGTGCCAGCAGTGAGGGGGGGATTCTCTATGGCTACACCTTC.

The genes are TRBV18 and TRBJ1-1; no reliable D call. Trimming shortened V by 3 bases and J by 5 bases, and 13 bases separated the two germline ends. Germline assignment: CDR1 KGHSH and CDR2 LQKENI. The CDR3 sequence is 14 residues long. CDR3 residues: CASSPNGMSTEAFF. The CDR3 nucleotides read TGTGCCAGCTCACCTAACGGGATGTCAACTGAAGCTTTCTTT.

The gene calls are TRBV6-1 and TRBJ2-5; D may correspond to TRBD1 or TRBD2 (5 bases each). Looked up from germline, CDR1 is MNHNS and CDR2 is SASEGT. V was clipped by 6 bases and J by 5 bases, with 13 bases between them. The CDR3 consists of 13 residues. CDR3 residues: CASRRGLEETQYF. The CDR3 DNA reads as TGTGCCAGCAGGAGGGGTCTGGAGGAGACCCAGTACTTC.

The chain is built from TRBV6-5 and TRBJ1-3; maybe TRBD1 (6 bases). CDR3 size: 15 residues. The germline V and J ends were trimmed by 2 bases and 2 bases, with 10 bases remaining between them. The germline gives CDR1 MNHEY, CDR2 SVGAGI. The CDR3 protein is CASSYDRTAGNTIYF. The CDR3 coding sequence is TGTGCCAGCAGTTACGACAGGACAGCTGGAAACACCATATATTTT.

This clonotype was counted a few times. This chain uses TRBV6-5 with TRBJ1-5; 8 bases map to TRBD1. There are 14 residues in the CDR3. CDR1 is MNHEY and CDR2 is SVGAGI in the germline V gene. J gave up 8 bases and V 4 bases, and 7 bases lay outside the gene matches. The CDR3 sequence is CASSLGQGGEPQHF. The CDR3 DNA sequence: TGTGCCAGCAGTTTAGGACAGGGCGGTGAGCCCCAGCATTTT.

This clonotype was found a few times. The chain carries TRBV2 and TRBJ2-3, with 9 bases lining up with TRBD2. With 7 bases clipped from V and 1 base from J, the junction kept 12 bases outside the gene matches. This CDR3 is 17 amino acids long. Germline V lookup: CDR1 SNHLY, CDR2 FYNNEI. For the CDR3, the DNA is TGTGCCAGCAAGCATGTTAGCGGGGGATTGGGCACAGATACGCAGTATTTT. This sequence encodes CASKHVSGGLGTDTQYF.

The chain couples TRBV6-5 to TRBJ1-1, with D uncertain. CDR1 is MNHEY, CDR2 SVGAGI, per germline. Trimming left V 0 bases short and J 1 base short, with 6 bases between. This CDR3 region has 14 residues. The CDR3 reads CASSYSRWNTEAFF. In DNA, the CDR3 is TGTGCCAGCAGTTACTCGCGCTGGAACACTGAAGCTTTCTTT.

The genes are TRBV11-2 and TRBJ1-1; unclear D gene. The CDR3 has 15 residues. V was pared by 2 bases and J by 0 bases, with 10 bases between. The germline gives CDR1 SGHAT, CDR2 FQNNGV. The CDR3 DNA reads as TGTGCCAGCAGCTTAAGTGCAGGAGTGAACACTGAAGCTTTCTTT. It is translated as CASSLSAGVNTEAFF.

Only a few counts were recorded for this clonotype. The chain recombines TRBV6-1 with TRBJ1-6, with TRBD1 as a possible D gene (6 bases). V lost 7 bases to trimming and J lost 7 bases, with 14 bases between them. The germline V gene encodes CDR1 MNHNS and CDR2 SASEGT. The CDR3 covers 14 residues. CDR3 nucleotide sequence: TGTGCCAGCATCCCACAGGGATCGAATTCACCCCTCCACTTT. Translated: CASIPQGSNSPLHF.

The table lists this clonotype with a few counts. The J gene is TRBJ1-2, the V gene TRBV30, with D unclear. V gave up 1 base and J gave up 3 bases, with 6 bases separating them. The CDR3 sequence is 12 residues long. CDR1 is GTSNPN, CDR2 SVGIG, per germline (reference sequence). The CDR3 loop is CAWSGVHYGYTF. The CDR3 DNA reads TGTGCCTGGAGTGGGGTACACTATGGCTACACCTTC.

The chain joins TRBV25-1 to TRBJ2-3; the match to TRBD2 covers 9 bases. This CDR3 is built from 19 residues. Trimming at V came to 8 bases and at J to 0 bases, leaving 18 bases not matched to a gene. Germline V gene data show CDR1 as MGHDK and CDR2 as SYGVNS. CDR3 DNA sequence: TGTGCCAGCTCCGAGGCCCAGCGGGGGGTTGGTACTAGCACAGATACGCAGTATTTT. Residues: CASSEAQRGVGTSTDTQYF.

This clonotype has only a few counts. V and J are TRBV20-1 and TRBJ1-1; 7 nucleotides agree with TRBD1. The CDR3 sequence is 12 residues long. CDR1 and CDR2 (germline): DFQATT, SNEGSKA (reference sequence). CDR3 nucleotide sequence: TGCGGCCGCAGGGGGGTTAACGCTGAAGCTTTCTTT. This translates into CGRRGVNAEAFF.

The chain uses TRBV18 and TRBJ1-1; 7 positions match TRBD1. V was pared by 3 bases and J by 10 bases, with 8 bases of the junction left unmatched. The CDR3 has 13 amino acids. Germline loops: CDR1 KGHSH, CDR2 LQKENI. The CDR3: CASSPTGVTVAFF. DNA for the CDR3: TGTGCCAGCTCACCTACAGGGGTTACGGTAGCTTTCTTT.

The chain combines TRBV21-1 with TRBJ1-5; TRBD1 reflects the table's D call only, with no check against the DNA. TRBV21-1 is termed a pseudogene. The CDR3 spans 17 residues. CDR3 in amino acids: CASSKVARGFSNQPQHF. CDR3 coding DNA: TGTGCCAGCAGCAAAGTCGCCAGGGGATTTAGCAATCAGCCCCAGCATTTT.

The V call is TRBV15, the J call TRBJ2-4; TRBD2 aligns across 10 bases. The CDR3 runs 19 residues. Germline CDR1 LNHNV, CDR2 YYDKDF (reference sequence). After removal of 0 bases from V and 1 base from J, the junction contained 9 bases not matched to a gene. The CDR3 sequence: CATSRDLASGGRAKNIQYF. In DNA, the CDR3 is TGTGCCACCAGCAGAGATCTGGCTAGCGGGGGCCGGGCCAAAAACATTCAGTACTTC.

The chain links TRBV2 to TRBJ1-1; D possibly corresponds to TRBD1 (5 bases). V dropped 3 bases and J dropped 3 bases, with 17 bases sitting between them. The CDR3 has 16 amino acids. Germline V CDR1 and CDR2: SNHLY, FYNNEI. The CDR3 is CASSDSQRGWDTEAFF. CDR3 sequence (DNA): TGTGCCAGCAGTGACTCACAGAGGGGCTGGGACACTGAAGCTTTCTTT.

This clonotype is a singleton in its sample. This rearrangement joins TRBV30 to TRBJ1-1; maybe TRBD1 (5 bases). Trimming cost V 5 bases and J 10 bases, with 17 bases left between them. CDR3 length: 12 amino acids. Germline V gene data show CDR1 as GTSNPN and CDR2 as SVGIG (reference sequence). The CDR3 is CAWSPGSGGAFF. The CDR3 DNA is TGTGCCTGGTCCCCAGGGAGTGGAGGAGCTTTCTTT.

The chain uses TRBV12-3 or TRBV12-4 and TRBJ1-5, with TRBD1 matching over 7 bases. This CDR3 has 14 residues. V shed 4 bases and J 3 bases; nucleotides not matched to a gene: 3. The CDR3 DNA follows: TGTGCCAGCAGTTCTGGGACAGACAATCAGCCCCAGCATTTT. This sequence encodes CASSSGTDNQPQHF.

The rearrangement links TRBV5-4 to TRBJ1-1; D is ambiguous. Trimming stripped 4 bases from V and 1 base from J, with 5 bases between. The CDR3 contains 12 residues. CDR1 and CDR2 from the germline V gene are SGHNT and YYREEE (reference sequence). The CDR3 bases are TGTGCCAGCAGCCTTACGAACACTGAAGCTTTCTTT. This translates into CASSLTNTEAFF.

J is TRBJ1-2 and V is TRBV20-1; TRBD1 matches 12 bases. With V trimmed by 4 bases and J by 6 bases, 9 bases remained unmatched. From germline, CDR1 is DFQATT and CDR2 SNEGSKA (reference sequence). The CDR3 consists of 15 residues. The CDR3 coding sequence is TGCAGTGCTACGAACCCCGGGACAGGGGGCAATGGCTACACCTTC. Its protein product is CSATNPGTGGNGYTF.

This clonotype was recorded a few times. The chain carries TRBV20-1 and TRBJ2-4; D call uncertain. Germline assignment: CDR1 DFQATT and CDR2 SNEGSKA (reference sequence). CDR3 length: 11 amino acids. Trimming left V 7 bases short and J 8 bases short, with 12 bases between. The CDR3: CSVPLEDIQYF. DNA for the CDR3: TGCAGTGTTCCGTTAGAGGACATTCAGTACTTC.

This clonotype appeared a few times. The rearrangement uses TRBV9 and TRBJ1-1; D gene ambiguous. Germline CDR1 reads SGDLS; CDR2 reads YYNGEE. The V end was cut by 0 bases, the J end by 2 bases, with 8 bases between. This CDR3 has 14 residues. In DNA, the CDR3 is TGTGCCAGCAGCGTAGGGGTAGCCAACACTGAAGCTTTCTTT. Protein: CASSVGVANTEAFF.